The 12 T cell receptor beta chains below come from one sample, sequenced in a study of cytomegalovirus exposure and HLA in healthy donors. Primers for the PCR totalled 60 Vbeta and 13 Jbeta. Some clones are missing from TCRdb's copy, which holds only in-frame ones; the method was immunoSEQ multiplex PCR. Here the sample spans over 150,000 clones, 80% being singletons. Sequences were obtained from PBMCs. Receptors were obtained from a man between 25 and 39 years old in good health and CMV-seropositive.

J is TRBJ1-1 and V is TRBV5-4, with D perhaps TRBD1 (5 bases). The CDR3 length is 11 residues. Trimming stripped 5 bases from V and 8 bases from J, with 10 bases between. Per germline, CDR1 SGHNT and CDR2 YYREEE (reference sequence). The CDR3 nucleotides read TGTGCCAGCAGTTGGCAGGGCGAAGCTTTCTTT. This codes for CASSWQGEAFF.

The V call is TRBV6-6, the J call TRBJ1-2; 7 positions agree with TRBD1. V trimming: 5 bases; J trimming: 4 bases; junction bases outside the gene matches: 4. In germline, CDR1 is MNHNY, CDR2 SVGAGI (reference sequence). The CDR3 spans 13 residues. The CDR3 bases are TGTGCCAGCAGTGTGGGACAGACCTATGGCTACACCTTC. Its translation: CASSVGQTYGYTF.

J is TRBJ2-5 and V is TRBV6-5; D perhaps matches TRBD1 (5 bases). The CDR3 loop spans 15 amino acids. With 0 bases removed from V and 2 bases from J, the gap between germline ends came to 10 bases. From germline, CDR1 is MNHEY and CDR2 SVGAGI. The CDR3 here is CASSYSVGQQETQYF. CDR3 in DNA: TGTGCCAGCAGTTACTCGGTAGGACAACAAGAGACCCAGTACTTC.

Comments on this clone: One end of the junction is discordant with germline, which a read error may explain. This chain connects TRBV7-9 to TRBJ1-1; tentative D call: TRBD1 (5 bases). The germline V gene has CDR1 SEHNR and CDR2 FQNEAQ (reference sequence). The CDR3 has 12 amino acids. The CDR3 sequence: CSSSSDSLEAFF. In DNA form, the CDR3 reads TGTTCCAGCAGCTCTGACAGCCTTGAAGCTTTCTTT.

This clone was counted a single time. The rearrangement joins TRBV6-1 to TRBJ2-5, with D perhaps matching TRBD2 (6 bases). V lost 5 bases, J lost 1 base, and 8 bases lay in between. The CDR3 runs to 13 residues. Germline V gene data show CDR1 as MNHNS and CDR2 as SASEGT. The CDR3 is CASSWGVQETQYF. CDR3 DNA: TGTGCCAGCAGTTGGGGGGTCCAAGAGACCCAGTACTTC.

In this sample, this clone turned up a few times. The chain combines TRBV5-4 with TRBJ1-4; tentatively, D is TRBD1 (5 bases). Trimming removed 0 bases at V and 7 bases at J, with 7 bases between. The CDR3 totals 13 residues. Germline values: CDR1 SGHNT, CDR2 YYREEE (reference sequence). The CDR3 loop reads CASSLAGGEKLFF. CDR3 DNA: TGTGCCAGCAGCTTGGCCGGGGGTGAAAAACTGTTTTTT.

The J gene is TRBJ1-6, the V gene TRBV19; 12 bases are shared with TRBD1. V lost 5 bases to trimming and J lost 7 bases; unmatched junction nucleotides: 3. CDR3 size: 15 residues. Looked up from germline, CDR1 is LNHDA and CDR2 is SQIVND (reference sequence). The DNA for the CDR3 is TGTGCCAGTAGTCAGGGACAGGGGGCAAATTCACCCCTCCACTTT. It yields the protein CASSQGQGANSPLHF.

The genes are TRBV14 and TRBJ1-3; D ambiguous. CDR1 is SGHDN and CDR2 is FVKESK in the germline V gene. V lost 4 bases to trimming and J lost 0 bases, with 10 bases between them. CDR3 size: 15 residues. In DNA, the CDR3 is TGTGCCAGCAGCCTCCAGGCGCGCTCTGGAAACACCATATATTTT. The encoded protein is CASSLQARSGNTIYF. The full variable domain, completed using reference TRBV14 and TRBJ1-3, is EAGVTQFPSHSVIEKGQTVTLRCDPISGHDNLYWYRRVMGKEIKFLLHFVKESKQDESGMPNNRFLAERTGGTYSTLKVQPAELEDSGVYFCASSLQARSGNTIYFGEGSWLTVV.

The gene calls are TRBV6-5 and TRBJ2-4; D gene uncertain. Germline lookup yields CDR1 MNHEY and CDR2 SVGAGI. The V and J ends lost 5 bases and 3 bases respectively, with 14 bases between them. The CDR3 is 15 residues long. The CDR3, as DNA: TGTGCCAGCAGTACCCGGAGCCAAGGCAAAAACATTCAGTACTTC. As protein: CASSTRSQGKNIQYF.

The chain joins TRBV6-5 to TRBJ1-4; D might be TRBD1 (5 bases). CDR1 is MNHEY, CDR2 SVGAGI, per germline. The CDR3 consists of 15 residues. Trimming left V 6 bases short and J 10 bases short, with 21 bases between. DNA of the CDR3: TGTGCCAGCAGCGGGGGGACTTCAAGTATCGGAAAACTGTTTTTT. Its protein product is CASSGGTSSIGKLFF.

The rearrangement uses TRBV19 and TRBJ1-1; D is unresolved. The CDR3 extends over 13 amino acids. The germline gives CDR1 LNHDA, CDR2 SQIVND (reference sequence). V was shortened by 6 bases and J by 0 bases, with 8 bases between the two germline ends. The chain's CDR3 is CASRTQVNTEAFF. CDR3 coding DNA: TGTGCCAGTAGGACCCAGGTGAACACTGAAGCTTTCTTT. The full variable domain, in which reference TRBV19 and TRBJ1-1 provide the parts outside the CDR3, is DGGITQSPKYLFRKEGQNVTLSCEQNLNHDAMYWYRQDPGQGLRLIYYSQIVNDFQKGDIAEGYSVSREKKESFPLTVTSAQKNPTAFYLCASRTQVNTEAFFGQGTRLTVV.

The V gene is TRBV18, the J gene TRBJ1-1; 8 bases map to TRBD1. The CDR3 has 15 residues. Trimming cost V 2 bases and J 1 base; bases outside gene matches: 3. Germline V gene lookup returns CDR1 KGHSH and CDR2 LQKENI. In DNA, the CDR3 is TGTGCCAGCTCACCAGGACAGGGCCCGAACACTGAAGCTTTCTTT. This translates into CASSPGQGPNTEAFF.